These T cell receptor beta chains were read from a single sample in a study of shared clonotypes between healthy human individuals. Method: immunoSEQ multiplex PCR; TCRdb's copy keeps in-frame clones and lacks some. This sample yields around 1.6 million clones, of which 95% to 99% are seen a single time; roughly 0.45% belongs to the top ten. Sequences were obtained from naive CD4+ T cells sorted from blood. These receptors were taken from a man aged 25 to 45 in good health. Each CDR3 is given with its conserved first and last residue. D genes are given only for firm matches. Size is stated for part of the rows, as once, few or many counts, or as a class when the clone is expanded.

TRBV30	TRBJ1-1	.	.	TGTGCCTGGAACAGGATGAACACTGAAGCTTTCTTT	CAWNRMNTEAFF
TRBV7-7	TRBJ2-7	TRBD2	once	TGTGCTAGCAGCCGAGGACTAGCGGGGGCCTCCTACGAGCAGTACTTC	CASSRGLAGASYEQYF
TRBV28	TRBJ2-3	.	.	TGTGCCATCCACGGGACGTACCAGGATACGCAGTATTTT	CAIHGTYQDTQYF
TRBV7-6	TRBJ2-2	.	.	TGTGCCAGCAGCTTAAGCCAGACCGGGGAGCTGTTTTTT	CASSLSQTGELFF
TRBV5-4	TRBJ2-3	TRBD2	.	TGTGCCAGCAGCCCGACTAGCGGGAGGGAGTCGGATACGCAGTATTTT	CASSPTSGRESDTQYF
TRBV7-9	TRBJ2-7	TRBD1	.	TGTGCCAGCAGTTTCGACAGGGGGCTGGGCTACGAGCAGTACTTC	CASSFDRGLGYEQYF
TRBV29-1	TRBJ1-4	.	.	TGCAGCGTTGCGGGGGGCAAAGGGGTAACTAATGAAAAACTGTTTTTT	CSVAGGKGVTNEKLFF
TRBV9	TRBJ2-3	TRBD2	.	TGTGCCAGCCAAAAGGGACTAGCGGGCACAGATACGCAGTATTTT	CASQKGLAGTDTQYF
TRBV9	TRBJ2-5	.	.	TGTGCCAGCAGCGGGACCCCCGCACAGGAGACCCAGTACTTC	CASSGTPAQETQYF
TRBV5-1	TRBJ1-1	.	.	TGCGCCAGCAGCTTGGGCGAGGGAGATAACACTGAAGCTTTCTTT	CASSLGEGDNTEAFF
TRBV19	TRBJ1-4	.	.	TGTGCCAGTAGAGTCCGGGACATTAATGAAAAACTGTTTTTT	CASRVRDINEKLFF
TRBV20-1	TRBJ2-4	.	.	TGCAGTGCAAATTGGGGAAACATTCAGTACTTC	CSANWGNIQYF
TRBV30	TRBJ2-7	.	.	TGTGCCTGGAGTGTGGATCCCCCCGGACTGGGCGGGAAGCCAAACAGATGGTTC	CAWSVDPPGLGGKPNRWF
TRBV12-2	TRBJ2-3	.	.	TGTGCAAGTCGCTTAGCCCAGACTAGCGAAAGCACAGATACGCAGTATTTT	CASRLAQTSESTDTQYF
TRBV28	TRBJ2-6	.	.	TGTGCCAGCAGTTCTTTCGGTGCTGGAGGTTCAGCTGGGGCCAACGTCCTGACTTTC	CASSSFGAGGSAGANVLTF
TRBV9	TRBJ1-3	.	once	TGTGCCAGTTCGGCCCAGACCGGCTCTGGAAACACCATATATTTT	CASSAQTGSGNTIYF
TRBV28	TRBJ2-1	.	once	TGTGCCAGCCGTTTTGTCTCCTACAATGAGCAGTTCTTC	CASRFVSYNEQFF
TRBV6-4	TRBJ2-1	TRBD1	.	TGTGCCAGCAGTGACTCGAACAGGGGTTCCTACAATGAGCAGTTCTTC	CASSDSNRGSYNEQFF
TRBV5-5	TRBJ2-2	.	.	TGTGCCAGCAGCTTTACAGGGACCCCCCCGAACACCGGGGAGCTGTTTTTT	CASSFTGTPPNTGELFF
TRBV2	TRBJ2-2	.	.	TGTGCCAGCAGTGAAGTGCCCAGAGGCGGGGAGCTGTTTTTT	CASSEVPRGGELFF
TRBV19	TRBJ2-7	TRBD2	.	TGTGCCAGTAGTCAAGCTATAGCGGGATCCTACGAGCAGTACTTC	CASSQAIAGSYEQYF
TRBV11-3	TRBJ2-1	.	.	TGTGCCAGCAGCTTAGGGGCAGGCAATGAGCAGTTCTTC	CASSLGAGNEQFF
TRBV2	TRBJ1-5	TRBD1	.	TGTGCCAGTAAGGGACAGACCAGCAATCAGCCCCAGCATTTT	CASKGQTSNQPQHF
TRBV5-6	TRBJ2-7	.	.	TGTGCCAGCAGCCCCCGATCAGTCACAGACTGGTACGAGCAGTACTTC	CASSPRSVTDWYEQYF
TRBV19	TRBJ1-2	TRBD1	.	TGTGCCAGTAGTATACAGGGGGCGATGGGCTACACCTTC	CASSIQGAMGYTF
TRBV29-1	TRBJ2-7	TRBD2	.	TGCAGCGGCGTTAGCGGGAGGGTCCACGAGCAGTACTTC	CSGVSGRVHEQYF
TRBV29-1	TRBJ2-7	TRBD2	.	TGCAGCGTCAAGACATTAGCGGGGTACGAGCAGTACTTC	CSVKTLAGYEQYF
TRBV27	TRBJ1-1	.	.	TGTGCCAGCACCGGGACTATAAGGGACACTGAAGCTTTCTTT	CASTGTIRDTEAFF
TRBV7-9	TRBJ2-5	.	.	TGTGCCAGCAGCTTACGAGGTCCGGACGGTAGGGAGACCCAGTACTTC	CASSLRGPDGRETQYF
TRBV6-1	TRBJ1-2	TRBD1	.	TGTGCCAGCAGAGACAGGGTACCTAACTATGGCTACACCTTC	CASRDRVPNYGYTF
TRBV7-9	TRBJ1-3	.	.	TGTGCCAGCAGCGATGAGTACTCTGGAAACACCATATATTTT	CASSDEYSGNTIYF